This T cell receptor (beta chain) was sequenced in a study of cytomegalovirus exposure and HLA in healthy donors (dated by TCRdb to about 2017). About the full investigation: An earlier analysis of 550 to 700 of the donors reported about 250 Gb of sequence data and 117 million unique TCR beta sequences from some 180 million T cells. About 330 gigabases of sequencing data and around 85 million unique TCR sequences made up an early release that covered approximately 650 HLA-typed donors. Among the roughly 400 genotyped donors, approximately 82% belonged to the genetic ancestry cluster associated with self-reported Caucasian donors. The aim of the study was to test whether cataloging public T cell receptors could identify signatures of past pathogen exposure. Using immunosequencing, the study profiled T cell repertoires from about 650 subjects and related those repertoires to cytomegalovirus serostatus. A separate validation cohort of approximately 130 different subjects was used in addition to the roughly 670-subject first cohort. To predict cytomegalovirus infection status, the study combined high-throughput TCR immunosequencing, statistical association of individual TCRs with disease status, and machine learning. A later analysis re-analyzed previously published TCR beta repertoires from 600 to 850 donors and added high-resolution HLA genotyping to study TCR occurrence patterns. Rather than drawing on any new phenotypic data, the later analysis identified candidate immune exposures from TCR beta sequences and the way those sequences occurred across donors. An earlier analysis of around 640 of the donors used high-throughput TCR beta sequencing to judge whether each TCR beta V gene segment behaved as functional or pseudogenic. Alongside the repertoire data, information on donor age, sex, ethnicity and CMV serostatus was compiled. A later genetic analysis took genome-wide SNP genotypes for about 65% of the 666 donors and used that subset as a discovery cohort. All discovery cohort repertoires had been generated on a single sequencing platform. Both class I and class II loci were covered by HLA typing, at four-digit resolution. Typing coverage varied by locus: roughly 629-630 donors for A, B, C, DRB1 and DQB1; roughly 560 for DQA1; more than 600 for DPA1; roughly 470 for DPB1. Several DR-DQ haplotypes were treated as single units for association and clustering because of strong linkage in the cohort. Across 300 to 400 genotyped donors of the cohort, an average of about 240,000 unique TCR beta nucleotide sequences per donor were sequenced, and roughly 18% of those sequences were non-productive. Broader findings and caveats from the paper: A later analysis found that TCR association rates varied across HLA loci, with DRB1 alleles showing the most associated TCRs and HLA-C alleles the fewest. The sequencing pipeline was judged likely to have produced a cluster of highly shared sequence variants as a technical artifact. In an earlier analysis of about 540 of the donors, most TCR beta V segments were observed in productive rearrangements about 87% or about 30% of the time, broadly matching IMGT annotations. Three of the identified cytomegalovirus-associated TCR beta chains were confirmed in vitro to be specific for cytomegalovirus antigens. A further reported finding was that TCR beta sequences accurately predicted the HLA-A and HLA-B alleles for most subjects in the first cohort. The study gave a list of about 160 TCR beta chains associated with cytomegalovirus. Linkage disequilibrium might explain the correlated functional status among segregating V segments, but an unknown experimental factor could not be excluded. In a later genetic analysis, fewer N-insertions in productive TCRs were reported among donors in an Asian-associated ancestry cluster than the roughly 670-donor mean. Because HLA typing was missing for some donors at each locus, association tests included only the typed subset. Some IMGT-functional V segments, including TRBV6-2 and TRBV6-3, could not be told apart with the 87-base-pair reads, so those segments were excluded. Assigning TCR associations to individual alleles was difficult when HLA alleles, especially DR and DQ, strongly co-occurred. The cohort was sequenced for TCR beta chains only, and without alpha or paired-chain data the features that could be detected were limited. In a later analysis, most CMV-associated TCR beta chains were found to appear HLA-restricted, with HLA associations seemingly driven largely by CMV exposure. In a later analysis, several top co-occurrence clusters were reported to appear linked to parvovirus B19, influenza, CMV and Epstein-Barr virus. V-gene and J-gene trimming of TCR beta chains was associated with a missense DCLRE1C variant in a later genetic analysis, and the association was replicated in an independent cohort. Most TCR sequences were seen in very few donors, while some public TCRs were found in many individuals. In a later analysis, HLA-associated TCR beta chains showed more clonal expansion and lower generation probabilities than non-associated chains that were equally common. Because counts were too low, 15 to 20 rarely observed V segments, including chromosome 9 orphons, were excluded from the earlier analysis of some 540 of the donors. The classifier was reported to diagnose cytomegalovirus status with high specificity and sensitivity in both the original cohort and the validation cohort. The authors suggested that the approach could potentially be extended to other disease states and immunological phenotypes. For the cohort, immune exposure information was limited to CMV serostatus. A later analysis associated some 17,000 TCR beta sequences with specific HLA alleles at a false discovery rate of 0.05. The presence/absence analyses assumed that sequencing depth was roughly uniform across donors, and that assumption may not be true.

Reading from cysteine to phenylalanine, the CDR3 counts 15 amino acids. Just CDR3 DNA is preserved here, 45 bases in frame from base 1. Compared with germline, V lacks 5 bases and J lacks 5 bases; bases without a gene match: 6. The germline V gene (reference sequence) supplies CDR1 SSHAT and CDR2 FNYEAQ. As concerns this clone: Its antigen target is currently unknown. Base quality data are lacking; no much larger clone is found one base away.

Library method: the immunoSEQ multiplex PCR assay. The multiplex PCR relied on a mix of 60 forward primers for TCR Vbeta segments and 13 reverse primers for TCR Jbeta segments. Amplification of the CDR3 region of rearranged TCR beta genes was performed with a multiplex PCR assay on genomic DNA. The amplified TCR beta libraries were sequenced on the Illumina HiSeq System as 87-base-pair reads. In the source study's methods: Across the 500 to 750 repertoires, a later analysis counted tens of millions of unique TCR beta chains, 8.5 million to 12 million of which were shared by at least two donors. To remove PCR and sequencing errors, raw reads were error-corrected and collapsed into unique sequences using a nearest-neighbor algorithm that merged closely related sequences. To assign V, D and J gene segments, CDR3 sequences were aligned to IMGT reference sequences. Each retained sequence needed at least a six-nucleotide match to both a V gene segment and a J gene segment. Rearrangements were classified as productive when the CDR3 lacked stop codons and remained in frame with V and J, and all other rearrangements were classified as non-productive. CDR3 was defined by IMGT convention, running from the second conserved V-encoded cysteine to the conserved J-encoded phenylalanine. In an earlier analysis of more than 550 of the donors, sequences lacking an unambiguous match to a single V gene segment were excluded. In an earlier analysis of a few hundred of the donors, V segments were called functional above 56.7% productive rearrangements and were called segregating when the between-donor standard deviation exceeded 5%. To diagnose cytomegalovirus status from the catalog of TCR beta chain sequences, a statistical classification framework was built. In a later analysis, V and J genes were assigned by comparing TCR nucleotide sequences against IMGT/GENE-DB human TR gene sequences. A later analysis assigned CDR3 sequences and most-parsimonious VDJ recombination scenarios with the TCRdist pipeline. A later analysis defined each TCR beta chain by its CDR3 amino acid sequence plus V-gene family, and excluded reads lacking a unique V-gene family. As a way to deal with suspected cross-contamination and a sequencing artifact, a later analysis dropped roughly 620 nucleotide sequences that were highly shared and had low generation probability. In a later analysis, a clonal expansion index for each public chain was calculated from normalized within-repertoire ranks of inferred template counts. In a later analysis, generation probabilities were computed using a VDJ recombination model fitted to out-of-frame rearrangements, and the results were checked against IGoR. Hypergeometric tests were used in a later analysis to score TCR-TCR, TCR-HLA and TCR-CMV co-occurrence, with a repertoire-size bias correction applied to the TCR pairs. False discovery rates were estimated in a later analysis by permuting HLA or CMV assignments 20 times. In a later analysis, co-occurring TCRs were grouped using DBSCAN, with TCRdist sequence similarity added in when clustering inside HLA-allele-positive subsets. For co-occurrence clustering, repertoires with fewer than 30,000 or more than 120,000 public chains were excluded, along with roughly 5 repertoires with anomalous nucleotide sharing. The immuneACCESS repertoire file appears here via TCRdb, limited to in-frame rearrangements. These files lack a portion of the clones; in checked studies, under half of the deficit traces to unresolved V genes, and the cause of the others is not known. V and J calls and clone size follow that table, whereas D and trimming were derived from the DNA. Counted in this sample were under 200,000 clones; roughly 13% of them appeared once. The top ten constitute over 6.5% of the sample.

The cohort comprised around 700 healthy bone marrow donors. At the time of sampling, every cohort member was nominally healthy, though immune exposures that went unrecorded were likely present. The donor was CMV seropositive and belonged to the group of more than 250 seropositive cohort members. Every donor gave a peripheral blood sample, and the peripheral blood mononuclear cells from that sample were used for TCR beta sequencing. Genomic DNA was extracted from the blood cell samples with the Qiagen DNeasy Blood Extraction Kit. Material for sequencing was PBMCs. The clonotype comes from a man aged 45 to 65 in good health and CMV-seropositive. The V gene is TRBV7-7 and the J gene is TRBJ1-6; 7 bases in the junction line up with TRBD1. The bases are TGTGCCAGCAGCCTTGGGGACAGCAATAATTCACCCCTCCACTTT. It specifies CASSLGDSNNSPLHF.